This is a list of T cell receptor beta chains from one sample in a study of T cell responses to AZD1222 COVID-19 vaccine. Generated by immunoSEQ multiplex PCR, the TCRdb table keeps only in-frame clones and is missing some. Of around 160,000 clones listed, 92% are singletons. Here the sequenced sample was peripheral blood, taken 28 days after the second AZD1222 dose. The receptors here all came from an adult who received the AZD1222 COVID-19 vaccine. Both conserved end residues are trimmed from each CDR3. The order of the fields is V gene, J gene, CDR3 protein.

TRBV5-6	TRBJ1-5	ASSPQGHSNQPQH
TRBV7-2	TRBJ1-2	ASSLGVIVYGYT
TRBV11-2	TRBJ2-2	ASSLSGELF
TRBV19	TRBJ1-1	ASGWTVNTEAF
TRBV29-1	TRBJ1-1	SALKRDTEAF
TRBV30	TRBJ2-3	AWSSSGTDTQY
TRBV11-3	TRBJ2-3	ASSLERADTQY
TRBV28	TRBJ2-2	ASSLNTGELF
TRBV28	TRBJ2-7	ASRDSPFGQY
TRBV3-1/TRBV3-2	TRBJ1-2	ASSQVADYGYT
TRBV5-1	TRBJ1-2	ASSLAGQGNYGYT
TRBV11-2	TRBJ2-5	ASSLEASGGAGEETQY
TRBV7-2	TRBJ2-3	ASSQTSGLAQADTQY
TRBV7-9	TRBJ2-7	ASSFGQTYEQY
TRBV6-5	TRBJ2-2	ASSSGEETGELF
TRBV12-5	TRBJ2-7	ASGSGTTRAYEQY